Listed here are 6 T cell receptor beta chains from one sample, sequenced in a study of control samples from healthy donors and cancer patients. TCRdb's table, derived via immunoSEQ multiplex PCR, lists solely in-frame clones and lacks some. This table has roughly 400,000 clones, over 75% appearing once. What was sequenced was PBMCs. These receptors originate from a man aged 35-49 years with head and neck cancer.

The chain combines TRBV3-1 (or the pseudogene TRBV3-2) with TRBJ2-5, with TRBD2 as a possible D gene (6 bases). Germline V gene data show CDR1 as LGHDT and CDR2 as YNNKEL (reference sequence). V dropped 2 bases and J dropped 7 bases, with 29 bases sitting between them. The CDR3 has 19 residues. The CDR3 spells CASSQPDLVAAGLRGTQYF. The DNA of the CDR3 is TGTGCCAGCAGCCAACCCGATTTGGTTGCCGCGGGACTTAGGGGGACCCAGTACTTC.

This clone was seen a handful of times. The rearrangement uses TRBV27 and TRBJ2-5, with D unclear. Trimming pared 5 bases from V and 1 base from J, leaving 8 bases between. Germline V lookup: CDR1 MNHEY, CDR2 SMNVEV (reference sequence). This CDR3 comprises 13 residues. CDR3 region: CASSRVIQETQYF. The CDR3 nucleotides are TGTGCCAGCAGTAGAGTTATCCAAGAGACCCAGTACTTC.

The V and J genes are TRBV2 and TRBJ1-1, with D perhaps TRBD1 (6 bases). V was clipped by 3 bases and J by 4 bases, with 18 bases between them. The CDR3 length is 16 residues. CDR1 and CDR2 (germline): SNHLY, FYNNEI. The CDR3 loop is CASSERATGRFTEAFF. CDR3 sequence (DNA): TGTGCCAGCAGTGAGAGGGCGACAGGTCGGTTCACTGAAGCTTTCTTT.

CDR3 bases: TGTGCCAGCAGTTCGGTCGGGGACGGCTACACCTTC. This sequence encodes CASSSVGDGYTF. The rearrangement joins TRBV6-2 or TRBV6-3 to TRBJ1-2, with a possible D match to TRBD1 (5 bases). Trimming took 4 bases from V and 8 from J, leaving 11 bases between them. The CDR3 runs to 12 residues. Germline V gene sequence: CDR1 MNHEY, CDR2 SVGEGT.

The J gene is TRBJ2-1, the V gene TRBV11-2, with TRBD2 matching 9 bases. There are 16 residues in the CDR3. Germline-derived CDR1 and CDR2 are SGHAT and FQNNGV. Losses at the gene ends were 6 bases for V and 5 bases for J; bases not matched to a gene: 11. For the CDR3, the DNA is TGTGCCAGCAGTCTAGTTGGCGGGAGGGCCCACAATGAGCAGTTCTTC. This codes for CASSLVGGRAHNEQFF.

The rearrangement uses TRBV9 and TRBJ2-7; TRBD2 agrees at 7 bases. This CDR3 has 15 amino acids. Trimming cost V 4 bases and J 6 bases; bases outside gene matches: 13. CDR1 is SGDLS, CDR2 YYNGEE, per germline. The CDR3 nucleotides read TGTGCCAGCAGCCCCCGGGGGAGCGGGGTGCTCGAGCAGTACTTC. It specifies CASSPRGSGVLEQYF.